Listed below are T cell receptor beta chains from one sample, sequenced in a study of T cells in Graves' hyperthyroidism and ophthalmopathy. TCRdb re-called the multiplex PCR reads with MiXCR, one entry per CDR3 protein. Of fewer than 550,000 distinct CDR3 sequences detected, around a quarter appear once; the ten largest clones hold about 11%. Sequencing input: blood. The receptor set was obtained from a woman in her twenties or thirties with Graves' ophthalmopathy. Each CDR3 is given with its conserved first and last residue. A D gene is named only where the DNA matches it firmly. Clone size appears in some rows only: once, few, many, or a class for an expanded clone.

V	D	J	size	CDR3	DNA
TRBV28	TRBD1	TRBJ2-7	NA	CASSTPGQGQYEQYF	TGTGCCAGCAGTACTCCGGGACAGGGTCAATACGAGCAGTACTTC
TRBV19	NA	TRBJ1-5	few	CASRKTVSNQPQHF	TGTGCCAGTAGGAAGACAGTTAGCAATCAGCCCCAGCATTTT
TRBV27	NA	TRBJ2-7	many	CASSLSGGGSPYEQYF	TGTGCCAGCAGTTTATCAGGGGGGGGCAGCCCCTACGAGCAGTACTTC
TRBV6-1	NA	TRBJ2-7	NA	CASMGGQRSYEQYF	TGTGCCAGCATGGGGGGACAAAGATCCTACGAGCAGTACTTC
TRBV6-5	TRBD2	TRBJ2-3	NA	CASSPTPGGAPDTQYF	TGTGCCAGCAGTCCTACTCCCGGGGGGGCCCCAGATACGCAGTATTTT
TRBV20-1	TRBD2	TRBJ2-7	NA	CSASVLATTYEQYF	TGCAGTGCTAGTGTACTAGCGACCACCTACGAGCAGTACTTC
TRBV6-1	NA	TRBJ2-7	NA	CASTSDISYEQYF	TGTGCCAGCACAAGCGACATTTCCTACGAGCAGTACTTC
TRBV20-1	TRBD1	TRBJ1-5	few	CSANTGVNQPQHF	TGCAGTGCAAACACAGGGGTCAATCAGCCCCAGCATTTT
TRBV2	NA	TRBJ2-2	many	CASSFQGHTNTGELFF	TGTGCCAGCAGCTTCCAGGGGCATACGAACACCGGGGAGCTGTTTTTT
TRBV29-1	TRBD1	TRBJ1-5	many	CSVRQGTQPQHF	TGCAGCGTGAGACAGGGCACTCAGCCCCAGCATTTT
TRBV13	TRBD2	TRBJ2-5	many	CASSRRLAGDLYQETQYF	TGTGCCAGCAGCCGCCGACTAGCGGGGGACTTATATCAAGAGACCCAGTACTTC
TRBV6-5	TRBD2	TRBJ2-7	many	CASSWASGGLSYEQYF	TGTGCCAGCAGTTGGGCTAGCGGGGGGCTTTCCTACGAGCAGTACTTC
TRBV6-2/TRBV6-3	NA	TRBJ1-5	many	CASRRGDVTPQHF	TGTGCCAGCAGGAGAGGGGATGTGACGCCCCAGCATTTT
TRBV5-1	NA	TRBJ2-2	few	CASSNQAVGELFF	TGCGCCAGCAGCAATCAGGCGGTAGGGGAGCTGTTTTTT
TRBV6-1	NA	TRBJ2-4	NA	CASSESAPAVQYF	TGTGCCAGCAGTGAAAGTGCTCCAGCCGTTCAGTACTTC
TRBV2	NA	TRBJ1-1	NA	CASRDQTGVNTEAFF	TGTGCCAGCAGGGACCAGACAGGAGTGAACACTGAAGCTTTCTTT
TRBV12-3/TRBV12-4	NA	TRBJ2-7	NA	CASTKGIFEQYF	TGTGCCAGCACGAAGGGGATCTTCGAGCAGTACTTC
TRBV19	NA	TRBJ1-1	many	CASNSEGRLNTEAFF	TGTGCCAGTAACTCCGAAGGCAGATTGAACACTGAAGCTTTCTTT
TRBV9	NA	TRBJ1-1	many	CASSVQEGSTEAFF	TGTGCCAGCAGCGTTCAAGAAGGTAGTACTGAAGCTTTCTTT
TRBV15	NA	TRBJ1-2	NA	CATSRDGRAPYGYTF	TGTGCCACCAGCAGAGATGGGAGGGCACCCTATGGCTACACCTTC
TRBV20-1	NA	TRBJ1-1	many	CSARDLGKREAFF	TGCAGTGCTAGAGATTTGGGGAAGCGAGAAGCTTTCTTT
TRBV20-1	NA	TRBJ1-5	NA	CSASDGSQPQHF	TGCAGTGCTAGCGACGGGAGTCAGCCCCAGCATTTT
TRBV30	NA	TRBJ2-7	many	CAWSVPGLSSYEQYF	TGTGCCTGGAGTGTACCAGGCCTGAGCTCCTACGAGCAGTACTTC
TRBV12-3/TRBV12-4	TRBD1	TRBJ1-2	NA	CASSDGTGGFYGYTF	TGTGCCAGCAGTGACGGGACAGGGGGCTTCTATGGCTACACCTTC
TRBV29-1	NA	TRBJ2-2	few	CSVRGENTGELFF	TGCAGCGTGAGGGGGGAGAACACCGGGGAGCTGTTTTTT
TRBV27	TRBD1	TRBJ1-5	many	CASSSRPGTVSNQPQHF	TGTGCCAGCAGTTCCCGGCCCGGGACAGTTAGCAATCAGCCCCAGCATTTT
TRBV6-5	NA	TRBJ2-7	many	CASSYSGQDYEQYF	TGTGCCAGCAGTTACTCGGGACAAGACTACGAGCAGTACTTC
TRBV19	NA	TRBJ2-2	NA	CASNARDHGELCF	TGTGCCAGTAACGCCAGGGACCACGGGGAGCTGTGTTTT
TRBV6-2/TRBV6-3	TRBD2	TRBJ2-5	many	CASSYSRLAGAYQETQYF	TGTGCCAGCAGTTACTCTCGACTAGCGGGGGCCTATCAAGAGACCCAGTACTTC
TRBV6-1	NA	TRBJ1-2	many	CASSRKTGSYGYTF	TGTGCCAGCAGTCGTAAGACAGGTTCCTATGGCTACACCTTC
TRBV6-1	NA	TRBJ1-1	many	CASSEPQGTEAFF	TGTGCCAGCAGTGAACCCCAGGGAACTGAAGCTTTCTTT